A selection of T cell receptor beta chains follows, all from one sample in a study of regulatory T cells in long-lasting Graves disease. TCRdb processed the multiplex PCR reads anew with MiXCR; each CDR3 protein has one entry. The sample holds about 470,000 distinct CDR3 sequences, roughly 21% seen once. Sequencing was performed on peripheral blood mononuclear cells (PBMCs), taken when the disease was refractory, from a patient treated with antithyroid drugs. The source is a female donor with Graves disease. Each CDR3 is given with its conserved first and last residue. A D gene is named only where the DNA matches it firmly. Some rows mark clone size as missing; the rest say once, few, many or name a class of expanded clone.

d_call,j_call,clone_size,v_call,cdr3_aa,cdr3_nt
TRBD1,TRBJ1-4,NA,TRBV5-1,CASRYDDRGTEKLFF,TGCGCCAGCAGATACGACGACAGGGGGACGGAAAAACTGTTTTTT
NA,TRBJ2-5,many,TRBV6-5,CASSYRGETQYF,TGTGCCAGCAGTTACAGGGGCGAGACCCAGTACTTC
NA,TRBJ1-1,few,TRBV5-6,CASSAGGAGNTEAFF,TGTGCCAGCAGCGCCGGGGGCGCGGGGAACACTGAAGCTTTCTTT
NA,TRBJ1-3,few,TRBV12-3/TRBV12-4,CASLKGAGNTIYF,TGTGCCAGCCTTAAAGGGGCTGGAAACACCATATATTTT
NA,TRBJ1-4,many,TRBV7-9,CASSFQTATNEKLFF,TGTGCCAGCAGCTTCCAGACGGCAACTAATGAAAAACTGTTTTTT
NA,TRBJ1-6,few,TRBV19,CASSSTGFYNSPLHF,TGTGCCAGTAGTTCTACCGGGTTCTATAATTCACCCCTCCACTTT
NA,TRBJ2-7,few,TRBV3-1,CASSLPGDGVYEQYF,TGTGCCAGCAGCCTCCCAGGGGACGGGGTCTACGAGCAGTACTTC
NA,TRBJ2-7,NA,TRBV7-8,CASSLGGIDEQYF,TGTGCCAGCAGCTTAGGGGGCATCGACGAGCAGTACTTC
TRBD1,TRBJ2-5,NA,TRBV29-1,CSVGQTGGAGETQYF,TGCAGCGTCGGTCAGACAGGGGGCGCAGGAGAGACCCAGTACTTC
NA,TRBJ2-5,many,TRBV7-2,CASSLTFRSEETQYF,TGTGCCAGCAGCTTAACGTTCAGGTCAGAAGAGACCCAGTACTTC
TRBD1,TRBJ1-2,many,TRBV29-1,CSVEGQGADGYTF,TGCAGCGTTGAGGGACAGGGGGCAGATGGCTACACCTTC
NA,TRBJ2-4,many,TRBV7-2,CASSGDSSRAKNIQYF,TGTGCCAGCAGCGGCGACTCCTCACGGGCCAAAAACATTCAGTACTTC
NA,TRBJ2-7,NA,TRBV5-4,CASSSGVEGYEQYF,TGTGCCAGCAGCTCTGGGGTGGAGGGCTACGAGCAGTACTTC
NA,TRBJ1-5,many,TRBV28,CASWDLYSNQPQHF,TGTGCCTCGTGGGACCTCTATAGCAATCAGCCCCAGCATTTT
NA,TRBJ1-2,many,TRBV2,CASSPHLGTDYGYTF,TGTGCCAGCAGTCCGCACCTAGGGACGGATTATGGCTACACCTTC
TRBD2,TRBJ2-2,once,TRBV7-9,CASSRAEGLAGYVGELFF,TGTGCCAGCAGCCGAGCCGAGGGACTAGCGGGGTACGTGGGGGAGCTGTTTTTT
TRBD2,TRBJ2-2,NA,TRBV28,CATPGTSPGELFF,TGTGCCACCCCCGGGACTAGCCCCGGGGAGCTGTTTTTT
NA,TRBJ1-1,NA,TRBV19,CASSNIALGVNTEAFF,TGTGCCAGTAGTAATATCGCCCTGGGGGTGAACACTGAAGCTTTCTTT
NA,TRBJ1-5,many,TRBV28,CASSLGDRSNQPQHF,TGTGCCAGCAGTTTAGGAGATAGGAGCAATCAGCCCCAGCATTTT
NA,TRBJ1-2,few,TRBV6-1,CASRGDLSYTF,TGTGCCAGCCGGGGTGACTTGAGCTACACCTTC
TRBD2,TRBJ2-7,many,TRBV11-2,CASSSSGRPSYEQYF,TGTGCCAGCAGCTCGAGCGGGAGGCCCTCCTACGAGCAGTACTTC
TRBD1,TRBJ1-1,few,TRBV10-3,CAISESPGGLKNTEAFF,TGTGCCATCAGTGAGTCCCCAGGGGGCTTGAAGAACACTGAAGCTTTCTTT
NA,TRBJ1-3,few,TRBV30,CAWRGSRSGNTIYF,TGTGCCTGGCGTGGCTCGCGGAGTGGAAACACCATATATTTT
NA,TRBJ1-1,many,TRBV28,CASSLWEGNLNTEAFF,TGTGCCAGCAGTTTATGGGAAGGGAACCTGAACACTGAAGCTTTCTTT
NA,TRBJ2-5,NA,TRBV6-5,CASSYSSLIRRQETQYF,TGTGCCAGCAGTTACTCGTCCCTAATAAGGCGTCAAGAGACCCAGTACTTC
NA,TRBJ1-1,NA,TRBV5-5,CASSLMDTLNTEAFF,TGTGCCAGCAGCTTAATGGACACCCTGAACACTGAAGCTTTCTTT
NA,TRBJ2-7,few,TRBV5-1,CASSLEGPPYEQYF,TGCGCCAGCAGCTTGGAGGGACCTCCCTACGAGCAGTACTTC
NA,TRBJ1-1,NA,TRBV19,CASSLPQTNTEAFF,TGTGCCAGTAGTCTCCCTCAGACGAACACTGAAGCTTTCTTT
NA,TRBJ1-1,NA,TRBV7-9,CASSWEDFMTEAFF,TGTGCCAGCAGCTGGGAGGACTTTATGACTGAAGCTTTCTTT
NA,TRBJ2-7,many,TRBV5-1,CASSLGPSSYEQYF,TGCGCCAGCAGCCTCGGGCCGAGCTCCTACGAGCAGTACTTC
NA,TRBJ2-7,many,TRBV11-2,CASSLEIDSREQYF,TGTGCCAGCAGCTTAGAGATCGACTCCAGGGAGCAGTACTTC
NA,TRBJ2-7,many,TRBV27,CASSWGPGSYEQYF,TGTGCCAGCAGCTGGGGACCGGGAAGCTACGAGCAGTACTTC
NA,TRBJ2-7,few,TRBV5-1,CASSLGPTASYEQYF,TGCGCCAGCAGCTTGGGACCGACTGCGTCCTACGAGCAGTACTTC
TRBD2,TRBJ2-7,many,TRBV29-1,CSVATTSVYEQYF,TGCAGCGTCGCGACGACTAGCGTTTACGAGCAGTACTTC
NA,TRBJ2-2,many,TRBV6-1,CASSPTVTGELFF,TGTGCCAGCAGTCCGACGGTGACCGGGGAGCTGTTTTTT
NA,TRBJ2-1,many,TRBV7-2,CASSLVSRVNEQFF,TGTGCCAGCAGCTTAGTGTCCAGGGTTAATGAGCAGTTCTTC
TRBD2,TRBJ2-1,once,TRBV5-1,CASSLGGGEFYNEQFF,TGTGCCAGCAGCTTGGGCGGGGGGGAATTTTACAATGAGCAGTTCTTC
NA,TRBJ1-2,few,TRBV6-5,CASSYQQGLSYGYTF,TGTGCCAGCAGTTACCAACAGGGTCTCAGCTATGGCTACACCTTC
NA,TRBJ1-6,many,TRBV12-3/TRBV12-4,CASSAWKGGGYNSPLHF,TGTGCCAGCAGTGCCTGGAAGGGGGGGGGCTATAATTCACCCCTCCACTTT
NA,TRBJ1-1,many,TRBV20-1,CSARDRQWSTEAFF,TGCAGTGCTAGAGATAGGCAGTGGAGCACTGAAGCTTTCTTT
TRBD1,TRBJ2-2,many,TRBV2,CASSEQGAYGGELFF,TGTGCCAGCAGTGAACAGGGGGCTTATGGCGGGGAGCTGTTTTTT
NA,TRBJ2-5,many,TRBV27,CASRSGQLQETQYF,TGTGCCAGCCGAAGTGGACAGTTACAAGAGACCCAGTACTTC
NA,TRBJ2-7,many,TRBV20-1,CSASHRDEQYF,TGCAGTGCTTCCCACAGGGACGAGCAGTACTTC
NA,TRBJ1-4,many,TRBV7-9,CASSQEGTVNEKLFF,TGTGCCAGCAGTCAAGAAGGGACCGTTAATGAAAAACTGTTTTTT
NA,TRBJ1-5,NA,TRBV6-5,CASSLVGYNQPQHF,TGTGCCAGCAGTTTGGTAGGGTACAATCAGCCCCAGCATTTT
TRBD1,TRBJ2-5,few,TRBV5-1,CASSETGQQYF,TGCGCCAGCAGCGAGACAGGGCAACAGTACTTC